This T cell receptor beta chain comes out of a study of Ad26.COV2.S vaccination and SARS-CoV-2 variants. The overall study: Ad26.COV2.S given intramuscularly, once or twice 56 days apart.

As for treatment: 19 received Ad26.COV2.S at low or high dose, single or two shots; roughly five received placebo; per-sample allocation not given. On day 63 after the first injection, vaccine and placebo recipients gave samples. The CDR3 contains 15 residues. Germline trimming cut 0 bases from V and 9 bases from J; bases unmatched to any gene: 4. CDR1 LNHNV and CDR2 YYDKDF come from the germline V gene (reference sequence). Method: immunoSEQ multiplex PCR; TCRdb's copy keeps in-frame clones and lacks some. The sample lists around 320,000 clones, 70% to 90% occurring once. This receptor was identified in a person between 18 and 60 years old who received the Ad26.COV2.S COVID-19 vaccine or a placebo. The V and J genes are TRBV15 and TRBJ2-3; 12 nucleotides align to TRBD2. Sequenced here: peripheral blood, sampled in a trial of Ad26.COV2.S vaccine versus placebo. The CDR3 protein is CATSRDTSGGPTQYF. The CDR3 coding sequence is TGTGCCACCAGCAGAGACACTAGCGGGGGGCCCACGCAGTATTTT.